This record looks at one T cell receptor (beta chain) sequence and its context. Its cognate antigen is unknown. These data originate in a study of OX40 agonist ivuxolimab in advanced cancers. Overall study context: Patients treated during dose escalation were battling hepatocellular carcinoma, melanoma, renal cell or head and neck cancer.

Trimming took 3 bases from V and 7 from J; bases not matched to a gene: 8. The CDR3 has 14 residues. CDR1 KGHSH and CDR2 LQKENI come from the germline V gene. The study's findings and limits: CD8+ T cells (on average) carried more expanded clones than CD4+ T cells. Doses of 0.1 to 3.0 mg/kg were accompanied by clonal expansion of CD4+ and CD8+ blood T cells by week 6.

Samples of blood were obtained at baseline, on cycle 4 day 1, and on cycle 7 day 1. Sequencing was performed with immunoSEQ multiplex PCR; in TCRdb, only in-frame clones are kept and a portion is missing. The sample has some 77,000 clones; around 80% are singletons. This specimen consisted of CD4+ or CD8+ T cells sorted from blood, obtained in a trial of the OX40 agonist ivuxolimab. This clonotype was sampled from an adult with an advanced solid tumor such as melanoma, head and neck, liver or kidney cancer. V is TRBV18 and J is TRBJ1-2, with 7 bases aligning to TRBD1. CDR3 sequence: CASSPMTGKGGYTF. CDR3 in DNA: TGTGCCAGCTCACCGATGACAGGGAAAGGTGGCTACACCTTC.